This T cell receptor (beta chain) comes out of a study of PD-1 blockade in classical Hodgkin lymphoma. TCRdb keeps only in-frame clones here, not all; method: immunoSEQ multiplex PCR. The sample includes roughly 14,000 clones, less than 80% of them seen just once. This clone was recorded a few times. This CDR3 is 9 amino acids long. Germline V lookup: CDR1 MNHNS, CDR2 SASEGT. The V end was cut by 7 bases, the J end by 9 bases, with 7 bases between. Every patient was affected by relapse after autologous stem cell transplantation, while exposure to brentuximab vedotin was not uniform. Complete response, partial response or progressive disease made up the best responses.

This receptor was obtained from a human donor with classical Hodgkin lymphoma. Sample: peripheral blood mononuclear cells (PBMCs), taken at baseline. The V gene is TRBV6-1, the J gene TRBJ2-7; D gene ambiguous. CDR3 sequence (DNA): TGTGCCAGCAATGGTCGGCAGTACTTC. Its translation is CASNGRQYF.